These 13 T cell receptor beta chains were all obtained from the same sample, sequenced in a study of blood T cell repertoires in COVID-19. TCRdb keeps only in-frame clones here, not all; method: immunoSEQ multiplex PCR. Altogether about 230,000 clones are present, approximately 87% being singletons, with the ten largest covering approximately 2.6%. Sequencing input: peripheral blood. These receptors all stem from a woman aged 70 to 79 with active or convalescent COVID-19.

Here the CDR3 reads CASSGRGSADTQYF. CDR3 nucleotides: TGTGCCAGCAGCGGCCGAGGGTCGGCAGATACGCAGTATTTT. The V call is TRBV6-2 or TRBV6-3, the J call TRBJ2-3; D possibly corresponds to TRBD2 (5 bases). Germline V gene lookup returns CDR1 MNHEY and CDR2 SVGEGT. The CDR3 consists of 14 residues. Trimming removed 6 bases at V and 4 bases at J, with 14 bases between.

The rearrangement links TRBV5-4 to TRBJ1-1; the D gene is possibly TRBD1 (5 bases). From germline, CDR1 is SGHNT and CDR2 YYREEE (reference sequence). This CDR3 contains 13 residues. Trimming stripped 0 bases from V and 3 bases from J, with 6 bases between. The CDR3 spells CASSLDRYTEAFF. CDR3 DNA sequence: TGTGCCAGCAGCTTGGACAGGTACACTGAAGCTTTCTTT.

The chain combines TRBV14 with TRBJ2-7; unclear D gene. Germline V gene lookup returns CDR1 SGHDN and CDR2 FVKESK. The V end was cut by 0 bases, the J end by 4 bases, with 13 bases between. The CDR3 contains 15 residues. The CDR3 nucleotides read TGTGCCAGCAGCCAAGATCGAACGGGTATGTACGAGCAGTACTTC. Translated, it gives CASSQDRTGMYEQYF.

This chain joins TRBV2 and TRBJ1-1, with D uncertain. Germline V CDR1 and CDR2: SNHLY, FYNNEI. The germline V and J ends were trimmed by 9 bases and 2 bases, with 19 bases remaining between them. The CDR3 has 15 residues. CDR3 sequence (DNA): TGTGCCAGACGAAGCTTGGGCGTCGGAAACACTGAAGCTTTCTTT. Its protein product is CARRSLGVGNTEAFF.

This clone was seen more than once but under ten times. V usage is TRBV7-9 and J usage is TRBJ1-1; possible D gene TRBD1, 5 bases. The CDR3 length is 16 residues. Trimming took off 5 bases at V and 6 bases at J, with 22 bases between the two ends. Germline CDR1 is SEHNR and CDR2 is FQNEAQ (reference sequence). The CDR3 region has the DNA TGTGCCAGCAGCCCCAAAGGGGAGAGGAGGGCCGCTGAAGCTTTCTTT. The encoded protein is CASSPKGERRAAEAFF.

The V gene is TRBV7-8, the J gene TRBJ2-7; TRBD2 agrees at 12 bases. Per the germline V gene, CDR1 is SGHVS and CDR2 is FQNEAQ. Trimming at V came to 5 bases and at J to 7 bases, leaving 12 bases not matched to a gene. This CDR3 spans 16 amino acids. The CDR3 loop is CASSPLRLAGAGEQYF. CDR3 nucleotides: TGTGCCAGCAGCCCACTCCGACTAGCGGGAGCTGGAGAGCAGTACTTC.

This rearrangement joins TRBV6-5 to TRBJ2-4; no definite D call. The germline CDR1 and CDR2 sequences are MNHEY and SVGAGI. V lost 6 bases to trimming and J lost 0 bases, with 12 bases between them. This CDR3 region has 15 residues. In DNA, the CDR3 is TGTGCCAGCAGCCCCCTTTGGGCAGCCAAAAACATTCAGTACTTC. Its translation: CASSPLWAAKNIQYF.

This clone has a handful of counts. The chain combines TRBV27 with TRBJ2-7, with unresolved D. V lost 2 bases and J lost 0, with 17 bases in between. This CDR3 contains 17 residues. Per the germline V gene, CDR1 is MNHEY and CDR2 is SMNVEV (reference sequence). CDR3 in DNA: TGTGCCAGCAGTTTAGGCCGAGGTGATACCTTCTCCTACGAGCAGTACTTC. As protein: CASSLGRGDTFSYEQYF.

The chain recombines TRBV5-1 with TRBJ2-3; 9 bases match TRBD2. From germline, CDR1 is SGHRS and CDR2 YFSETQ. The CDR3 covers 15 residues. V lost 4 bases, J lost 2 bases, and 5 bases stayed unmatched. The CDR3: CASSPPSGTTDTQYF. The DNA for the CDR3 is TGCGCCAGCAGCCCCCCTAGCGGGACCACAGATACGCAGTATTTT.

This clone has more than one count but fewer than ten. V usage is TRBV5-4 and J usage is TRBJ2-1; TRBD2 matches at 12 bases. J lost 0 bases, V lost 0 bases, and 4 bases had no gene match. This CDR3 has 18 amino acids. The germline V gene encodes CDR1 SGHNT and CDR2 YYREEE (reference sequence). CDR3 sequence reads: CASSLDLTSGSSYNEQFF. The DNA for the CDR3 is TGTGCCAGCAGCTTGGACTTGACTAGCGGGAGCTCCTACAATGAGCAGTTCTTC.

The chain is built from TRBV7-9 and TRBJ2-7, with TRBD2 as a possible D gene (5 bases). V was trimmed by 5 bases and J by 0 bases, leaving 20 bases between them. The CDR3 is 17 amino acids. Germline CDR1 and CDR2: SEHNR and FQNEAQ (reference sequence). CDR3 DNA sequence: TGTGCCAGCAGCCCAATCCGGAGAGGGCGCTCCTCCTACGAGCAGTACTTC. This gives the protein CASSPIRRGRSSYEQYF.

The CDR3 is CASSTEVDTQYF. The CDR3 DNA reads as TGTGCCAGCAGCACCGAGGTAGATACGCAGTATTTT. V gene TRBV9 combines with J gene TRBJ2-3; no definite D call. This CDR3 is 12 amino acids long. V dropped 4 bases and J dropped 5 bases, with 8 bases sitting between them. Germline loops: CDR1 SGDLS, CDR2 YYNGEE.

The chain combines TRBV10-2 with TRBJ2-1, with D possibly TRBD2 on 5 matching bases. V lost 4 bases and J lost 5, with 12 bases in between. CDR1 WSHSY and CDR2 SAAADI come from the germline V gene. The CDR3 is 14 residues long. In DNA form, the CDR3 reads TGCGCCAGCAGTGTAGACGGGATCAACAATGAGCAGTTCTTC. This gives the protein CASSVDGINNEQFF.